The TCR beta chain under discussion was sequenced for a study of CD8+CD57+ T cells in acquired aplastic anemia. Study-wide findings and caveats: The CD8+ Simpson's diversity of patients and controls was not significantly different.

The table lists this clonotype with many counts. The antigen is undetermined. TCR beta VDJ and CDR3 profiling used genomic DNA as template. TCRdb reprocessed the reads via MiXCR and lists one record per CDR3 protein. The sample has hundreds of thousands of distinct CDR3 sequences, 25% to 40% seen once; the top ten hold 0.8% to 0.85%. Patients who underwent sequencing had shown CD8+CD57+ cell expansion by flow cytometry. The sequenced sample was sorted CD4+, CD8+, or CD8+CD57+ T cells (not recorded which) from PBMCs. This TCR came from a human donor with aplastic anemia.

Here the CDR3 reads CATSDTQGGPNQPQHF. The DNA for the CDR3 is TGTGCCACCAGTGATACTCAGGGGGGGCCCAATCAGCCCCAGCATTTT. The gene calls are TRBV24-1 and TRBJ1-5, with 7 bases lining up with TRBD1. The CDR3 has 16 residues. The V and J ends lost 3 bases and 3 bases, in that order; junction bases with no gene match: 7. Germline V gene lookup returns CDR1 KGHDR and CDR2 SFDVKD.